This section outlines one TCR beta chain sequence together with its context. Its antigen is unidentified. This CDR3 is built from 13 residues. Trimming cost V 1 base and J 11 bases, with 15 bases left between them. Germline CDR1 is SGHDT and CDR2 is YYEEEE. The investigators sampled blood at baseline, at cycle 4 day 1, and at cycle 7 day 1. The data belong to a study of OX40 agonist ivuxolimab in advanced cancers. About the research overall: Checkpoint inhibitors had been given previously to under 50% of patients. The study, taken as a whole, reports: CD8+ T cells showed, on average, more clonal expansion than CD4+ cells.

Sequencing was performed with immunoSEQ multiplex PCR; in TCRdb, only in-frame clones are kept and a portion is missing. Among approximately 74,000 clones, around 80% were seen once, and the ten largest hold less than 6%. This rearrangement joins TRBV5-6 to TRBJ2-5; D is possibly TRBD2 (5 bases). This TCR derives from an adult with an advanced solid tumor such as melanoma, head and neck, liver or kidney cancer. The input for sequencing was CD4+ or CD8+ T cells sorted from blood, taken in a trial of the OX40 agonist ivuxolimab. As DNA, the CDR3 is TGTGCCAGCAGCTTGAATCCGGGGAGTGAGCAGTACTTC. It encodes CASSLNPGSEQYF.